The sequence of this T cell receptor beta chain was determined in a study of human T cells and chemical hapten exposure. Study-wide context: Enrolled patients were predominantly female and had alopecia areata, totalis or universalis.

Notes on the study in general: Significantly more large CDR3 similarity clusters were formed by expanded TCRs than by controls. More PT1 expanded TCRs went with higher patch test scores.

Time point reported: patch test 3, about 24 weeks after DPC sensitization. The sample's treatment: therapeutic diphenylcyclopropenone sensitization with weekly scalp DPC. TCRdb itself ran the RACE reads through MiXCR, one entry per CDR3 protein. The repertoire has tens of thousands of distinct CDR3 sequences, approximately 12% of them found once; the top ten carry more than 4.5%. This clonotype appeared many times. The antigen is unknown. Germline loops: CDR1 SQVTM, CDR2 ANQGSEA. The CDR3 extends over 14 amino acids. Trimming removed 5 bases from V and 0 bases from J, with 10 bases in between. This sample comprised whole blood, obtained in connection with sensitization to the hapten diphenylcyclopropenone (DPC). This chain uses TRBV29-1 with TRBJ2-2, with a weak D call TRBD1 (6 bases). The receptor comes from a woman between 50 and 59 years old with alopecia areata. Some clones in this sample may be carry-over from other donors' samples. The CDR3, as DNA: TGCAGCGTTAAGTGGACAGCGAACACCGGGGAGCTGTTTTTT. Amino acid sequence: CSVKWTANTGELFF.